This passage covers 3 T cell receptor beta chains from one sample sequenced in a study of blood T cell repertoires in COVID-19. The table came from immunoSEQ multiplex PCR; TCRdb's copy has only in-frame clones and leaves some out. Among approximately 38,000 clones listed, more than 75% were seen once. Material for sequencing was peripheral blood. The receptors here all came from a man aged 50-59 years with active or convalescent COVID-19.

This clone has only one observation. The gene calls are TRBV5-1 and TRBJ1-4, with unresolved D. Germline CDR1 and CDR2: SGHRS and YFSETQ. The CDR3 has 14 residues. V was cut by 0 bases and J by 4 bases, with 7 bases left in between. CDR3 in DNA: TGCGCCAGCAGCTTGGGAATAGATAATGAAAAACTGTTTTTT. It translates to CASSLGIDNEKLFF. The whole variable domain, filled in from reference TRBV5-1 and TRBJ1-4, reads KAGVTQTPRYLIKTRGQQVTLSCSPISGHRSVSWYQQTPGQGLQFLFEYFSETQRNKGNFPGRFSGRQFSNSRSEMNVSTLELGDSALYLCASSLGIDNEKLFFGSGTQLSVL.

Notes on this clone: The same CDR3 can be traced to other DNA sequences in this sample. The chain is built from TRBV11-1 and TRBJ2-5, with D hard to call. Germline CDR1 is SGHAT and CDR2 is FQDESV (reference sequence). V was pared by 1 base and J by 0 bases, with 3 bases between. The CDR3 contains 13 residues. CDR3 in DNA: TGTGCCAGCAGCTTAGACTACCAAGAGACCCAGTACTTC. Its protein is CASSLDYQETQYF. Using reference TRBV11-1 and TRBJ2-5 for the parts outside the CDR3, the full variable domain is EAEVAQSPRYKITEKSQAVAFWCDPISGHATLYWYRQILGQGPELLVQFQDESVVDDSQLPKDRFSAERLKGVDSTLKIQPAELGDSAMYLCASSLDYQETQYFGPGTRLLVL.

This chain uses TRBV24-1 with TRBJ2-3; TRBD2 matches 14 bases. Germline assignment: CDR1 KGHDR and CDR2 SFDVKD. The CDR3 is 19 residues long. After removal of 2 bases from V and 3 bases from J, the junction contained 9 bases not matched to a gene. The CDR3 spells CATSDSLLRTSGGTDTQYF. CDR3 nucleotide sequence: TGTGCCACCAGTGATTCCCTATTACGGACTAGCGGGGGGACAGATACGCAGTATTTT.